Below are 26 T cell receptor beta chains sequenced from a single sample in a study of early T cells in non-severe SARS-CoV-2 infection. TCRdb called the 5' RACE reads again in MiXCR, with one record for every CDR3 protein. The data hold over 80,000 distinct CDR3 sequences, with about 14% observed a single time. The sequenced sample consisted of whole blood. The origin of the receptors is an adult who was a healthcare worker with PCR-confirmed SARS-CoV-2 infection or an uninfected control (not recorded which).

There are many counts of this clonotype. The rearrangement joins TRBV4-2 to TRBJ2-1, with D unclear. The ends were cut back, 1 base at V and 4 bases at J, with 5 bases in the middle. The CDR3 consists of 13 residues. CDR1 is LGHNA and CDR2 is YNFKEQ in the germline V gene. CDR3 sequence: CASSQGLYNEQFF. The CDR3 nucleotides are TGTGCCAGCAGCCAAGGGCTATACAATGAGCAGTTCTTC.

There are many counts of this clonotype. The CDR3 bases are TGTGCCAGCAGCCAAGCGGACAGGGTTGGGCACAATGAGCAGTTCTTC. Protein: CASSQADRVGHNEQFF. The chain joins TRBV4-2 to TRBJ2-1, with 8 bases identical to TRBD1. Germline assignment: CDR1 LGHNA and CDR2 YNFKEQ. V was pared by 1 base and J by 5 bases, with 7 bases of the junction left unmatched. The CDR3 extends over 16 amino acids.

This clonotype appeared a few times. The chain employs TRBV12-5 and TRBJ2-1; 7 positions agree with TRBD2. Losses at the gene ends were 7 bases for V and 5 bases for J; bases not matched to a gene: 14. CDR3 length: 16 amino acids. The V gene's germline CDR1 is LGHNT and CDR2 FRNRAP. Here the CDR3 reads CASAPGPAGLNNEQFF. CDR3 bases: TGTGCTAGTGCCCCAGGACCAGCGGGGTTAAACAATGAGCAGTTCTTC.

The chain has TRBV12-3 or TRBV12-4 and TRBJ1-5; 9 nucleotides align to TRBD1. Trimming removed 7 bases from V and 7 bases from J; junction bases left unmatched: 5. The CDR3 runs to 13 residues. The CDR3 protein is CASTDRGGQPQHF. The CDR3 DNA follows: TGTGCCAGCACCGACAGGGGGGGGCAGCCCCAGCATTTT.

This clonotype has a handful of counts. The chain carries TRBV12-3 or TRBV12-4 and TRBJ1-5, with D possibly TRBD1 on 5 matching bases. Trimming took 4 bases from V and 3 from J, leaving 19 bases between them. The CDR3 runs to 17 residues. CDR3 loop: CASSWDLGGSNNQPQHF. The CDR3 region has the DNA TGTGCCAGCAGTTGGGACCTCGGGGGAAGTAACAATCAGCCCCAGCATTTT.

The table lists this clonotype with a few counts. The rearrangement links TRBV28 to TRBJ2-3, with 10 bases fitting TRBD1. Looked up from germline, CDR1 is MDHEN and CDR2 is SYDVKM. Trimming cost V 6 bases and J 1 base; bases outside gene matches: 4. The CDR3 runs to 15 residues. Here the CDR3 DNA reads TGTGCCAGCAGCGGGACAGGGGCCCGCACAGATACGCAGTATTTT. Translating it yields CASSGTGARTDTQYF.

The rearrangement uses TRBV18 and TRBJ1-1; unclear D gene. The CDR3 extends over 16 amino acids. V lost 5 bases and J lost 0, with 16 bases in between. The germline CDR1 and CDR2 sequences are KGHSH and LQKENI. The CDR3 DNA sequence: TGTGCCAGCTCAGTTCCGGGATATCCTATGAACACTGAAGCTTTCTTT. Its protein is CASSVPGYPMNTEAFF.

This clonotype occurred many times. The chain combines TRBV3-1 with TRBJ2-1, with TRBD2 as a possible D gene (6 bases). This CDR3 has 15 residues. Between the trimmed V and J ends, which lost 0 bases and 6 bases, there was a span of 12 bases. Germline CDR1 LGHDT, CDR2 YNNKEL (reference sequence). CDR3 bases: TGTGCCAGCAGCCAAGATGCCCTAGCGATCAATGAGCAGTTCTTC. This gives the protein CASSQDALAINEQFF.

The CDR3 sequence is CASSLAGTSEYF. The CDR3 bases are TGTGCCAGCAGCTTAGCTGGGACTAGCGAGTATTTT. The V and J genes are TRBV7-9 and TRBJ2-3; 10 nucleotides line up with TRBD2. Unmatched junction bases numbered 1, after V lost 0 bases and J lost 13 bases. Per germline, CDR1 SEHNR and CDR2 FQNEAQ (reference sequence). This CDR3 region has 12 residues.

The V and J genes are TRBV19 and TRBJ1-5, with 8 bases matching TRBD1. Germline CDR1 is LNHDA and CDR2 is SQIVND (reference sequence). The CDR3 covers 15 residues. V lost 3 bases, J lost 3 bases, and 4 bases stayed unmatched. CDR3 in DNA: TGTGCCAGTAGTATTGACAGGGGCTTCAATCAGCCCCAGCATTTT. This codes for CASSIDRGFNQPQHF.

The chain carries TRBV6-5 and TRBJ2-1, with TRBD2 matching 10 bases. Germline-derived CDR1 and CDR2 are MNHEY and SVGAGI. This CDR3 region has 15 residues. V trimming: 6 bases; J trimming: 2 bases; junction bases outside the gene matches: 4. The CDR3, as DNA: TGTGCCAGCAGGAGAAGCGGGGGGGCCTACAATGAGCAGTTCTTC. Its protein is CASRRSGGAYNEQFF.

A few counts support this clonotype. CDR3 in DNA: TGTGCCAGCAGCTTAGGAGTCTACCAAGAGACCCAGTACTTC. It yields the protein CASSLGVYQETQYF. V and J are TRBV7-2 and TRBJ2-5; no firm D call. The V end lost 1 base, the J end lost 0 bases, and 6 bases lay between the germline ends. Per germline, CDR1 SGHTA and CDR2 FQGNSA. The CDR3 sequence is 14 residues long.

This clonotype was detected a few times. This chain links TRBV28 with TRBJ1-1; TRBD1 agrees at 8 bases. Germline V gene lookup returns CDR1 MDHEN and CDR2 SYDVKM. CDR3 length: 15 amino acids. V dropped 5 bases and J dropped 1; count of bases not matched to a gene: 6. In nucleotides, the CDR3 is TGTGCCAGCAGTCCACCTGGGACAGGGAACACTGAAGCTTTCTTT. This gives the protein CASSPPGTGNTEAFF. Together with reference TRBV28 and TRBJ1-1, the CDR3 gives the full variable domain: DVKVTQSSRYLVKRTGEKVFLECVQDMDHENMFWYRQDPGLGLRLIYFSYDVKMKEKGDIPEGYSVSREKKERFSLILESASTNQTSMYLCASSPPGTGNTEAFFGQGTRLTVV.

This clonotype was detected many times. The rearrangement links TRBV7-9 to TRBJ2-3; possible D gene TRBD1, 6 bases. This CDR3 region has 14 residues. The germline V gene encodes CDR1 SEHNR and CDR2 FQNEAQ (reference sequence). Trimming pared 1 base from V and 4 bases from J, leaving 9 bases between. The CDR3 loop is CASSLGGGADTQYF. CDR3 DNA: TGTGCCAGCAGCTTAGGAGGGGGAGCAGATACGCAGTATTTT.

This chain joins TRBV30 and TRBJ2-2; TRBD2 aligns across 7 bases. Germline-derived CDR1 and CDR2 are GTSNPN and SVGIG (reference sequence). The CDR3 runs to 15 residues. The V gene end was trimmed by 6 bases and the J gene end by 4 bases; junction bases not matched to a gene: 11. The CDR3 loop is CACQPAGKTTGELFF. Written as DNA, the CDR3 is TGTGCCTGCCAACCAGCGGGGAAAACCACCGGGGAGCTGTTTTTT.

The chain couples TRBV20-1 to TRBJ2-1; TRBD1 aligns across 11 bases. CDR3 length: 15 amino acids. The germline V gene has CDR1 DFQATT and CDR2 SNEGSKA (reference sequence). The trim removed 5 bases at V and 8 bases at J, leaving 11 bases unmatched. This CDR3 reads CSAGKDRGLLDEQFF. The CDR3 coding sequence is TGCAGTGCTGGCAAGGACAGGGGGCTTTTAGATGAGCAGTTCTTC.

This chain connects TRBV30 to TRBJ1-3, with TRBD1 matching over 7 bases. V lost 3 bases, J lost 0 bases, and 2 bases stayed unmatched. Germline V gene data show CDR1 as GTSNPN and CDR2 as SVGIG (reference sequence). The CDR3 sequence is 14 residues long. Here the CDR3 DNA reads TGTGCCTGGAGGGGGGACAGCTCTGGAAACACCATATATTTT. It codes for CAWRGDSSGNTIYF.

Concerning this clonotype: This could be a read error, since a much larger clone is one nucleotide away. The chain combines TRBV7-9 with TRBJ1-4, with 7 bases fitting TRBD1. The CDR3 has 14 residues. The V gene's germline CDR1 is SEHNR and CDR2 FQNEAQ (reference sequence). The ends lost 5 bases at V and 8 bases at J; junction bases unmatched: 8. As DNA, the CDR3 is TGTGCCAGCAGCGCGGGACAGTGGGAGGAAAAACTGTTTTTT. Amino acids: CASSAGQWEEKLFF.

The chain joins TRBV29-1 to TRBJ1-1; D gene ambiguous. Germline-derived CDR1 and CDR2 are SQVTM and ANQGSEA. The CDR3 runs to 14 residues. V dropped 7 bases and J dropped 9 bases, with 24 bases sitting between them. The CDR3 loop is CSASPGLHLWKAFF. CDR3 sequence (DNA): TGCAGCGCGTCTCCTGGACTGCATTTATGGAAAGCTTTCTTT.

The genes are TRBV11-2 and TRBJ2-1; D is unresolved. The CDR3 extends over 16 amino acids. Germline lookup yields CDR1 SGHAT and CDR2 FQNNGV. Trimming took off 0 bases at V and 2 bases at J, with 11 bases between the two ends. Here the CDR3 DNA reads TGTGCCAGCAGCTTAGATGAAAGGTTAACCTACAATGAGCAGTTCTTC. The encoded protein is CASSLDERLTYNEQFF.

This clonotype was detected only a few times. The chain has TRBV3-1 and TRBJ2-1, with D unclear. Germline CDR1 and CDR2: LGHDT and YNNKEL (reference sequence). The V end was cut by 4 bases, the J end by 6 bases, with 13 bases between. This CDR3 contains 14 residues. CDR3 DNA sequence: TGTGCCAGCAGCCCCGCCTACTTACGCAATGAGCAGTTCTTC. This codes for CASSPAYLRNEQFF.

Many counts were recorded for this clonotype. The chain carries TRBV11-2 and TRBJ2-7; the D call may be TRBD1 or TRBD2 (5 bases each). Germline assignment: CDR1 SGHAT and CDR2 FQNNGV. This CDR3 spans 14 amino acids. V lost 5 bases, J lost 0 bases, and 11 bases lay in between. The DNA of the CDR3 is TGTGCCAGCAGCCCTAGGGACGGCTCCTACGAGCAGTACTTC. This codes for CASSPRDGSYEQYF.

This clonotype has just a few counts. This chain joins TRBV12-3 or TRBV12-4 and TRBJ1-1; D not resolved. This CDR3 contains 13 residues. V was trimmed by 3 bases and J by 3 bases, leaving 8 bases between them. CDR3: CASSFRRDTEAFF. The CDR3 DNA sequence: TGTGCCAGCAGTTTCCGGCGGGACACTGAAGCTTTCTTT.

The chain uses TRBV11-2 and TRBJ2-5, with 10 bases that match TRBD1. CDR1 is SGHAT, CDR2 FQNNGV, per germline. Trimming at V came to 1 base and at J to 10 bases, leaving 6 bases not matched to a gene. The CDR3 covers 14 residues. The DNA for the CDR3 is TGTGCCAGCAGCTTAGGGGACAGGGGATTTCGCCAGTACTTC. Translated: CASSLGDRGFRQYF.

This chain uses TRBV29-1 with TRBJ2-5, with D possibly matching TRBD1 (5 bases). Germline assignment: CDR1 SQVTM and CDR2 ANQGSEA. Trimming stripped 7 bases from V and 2 bases from J, with 8 bases between. The CDR3 runs 11 residues. CDR3 nucleotides: TGCAGCGGGACACTACAAGAGACCCAGTACTTC. Encoded protein: CSGTLQETQYF.

This clonotype has a count of ten or more. This sequence joins TRBV6-5 and TRBJ2-7, with D possibly TRBD2 on 6 matching bases. The V end lost 5 bases, the J end lost 2 bases, and 13 bases lay between the germline ends. Germline CDR1 is MNHEY and CDR2 is SVGAGI. The CDR3 has 14 residues. CDR3 in amino acids: CASSQGRETYEQYF. CDR3 nucleotide sequence: TGTGCCAGCAGTCAAGGACGGGAGACCTACGAGCAGTACTTC.